Below, 18 T cell receptor beta chains from the same sample are listed, as sequenced in a study of sequential checkpoint blockade in melanoma. Treatment noted: randomized to nivolumab then ipilimumab (arm A) or the reverse (arm B). Sequencing was performed with immunoSEQ multiplex PCR; in TCRdb, only in-frame clones are kept and a portion is missing. The table has 1,500 to 2,000 clones, 51% seen once. The specimen comprised CD8+ T cells sorted from blood (inferred from file names), sampled from a patient given nivolumab and ipilimumab in sequence. These receptors were collected from a human patient with melanoma. Some clones in this sample may be carry-over from other donors' samples.

The CDR3 DNA reads as TGTGCCAGCAGCTTTGAAACAGATTATGGCTACACCTTC. This encodes CASSFETDYGYTF. The chain recombines TRBV5-6 with TRBJ1-2; D not certain. Germline CDR1 reads SGHDT; CDR2 reads YYEEEE. Trimming removed 2 bases from V and 5 bases from J, with 10 bases in between. CDR3 size: 13 residues.

This clone appeared a few times. This likely traces to a read error, being one base from a far larger clone. Other DNA sequences from this sample encode an identical CDR3 as well. J is TRBJ2-2 and V is TRBV4-3, with a possible D match to TRBD2 (7 bases). Germline CDR1 and CDR2: LGHNA and YSLEER. The CDR3 contains 16 residues. Written as DNA, the CDR3 is TGCGCCAGCACCCCCGGACTAGGGGGGAACACCGGGGAGCTCTTTTTT. It codes for CASTPGLGGNTGELFF.

V and J are TRBV7-9 and TRBJ2-1, with TRBD2 matching 15 bases. Germline values: CDR1 SEHNR, CDR2 FQNEAQ (reference sequence). This CDR3 is built from 15 residues. The V and J ends lost 4 bases and 7 bases, in that order; junction bases with no gene match: 2. The CDR3 DNA follows: TGTGCCAGCAGCTCTGGACTAGCGGGGGGGAATGAGCAGTTCTTC. It yields the protein CASSSGLAGGNEQFF.

The chain combines TRBV5-6 with TRBJ2-5, with 8 bases matching TRBD2. With V trimmed by 4 bases and J by 5 bases, 7 bases remained unmatched. There are 14 residues in the CDR3. Germline V gene sequence: CDR1 SGHDT, CDR2 YYEEEE. CDR3 nucleotides: TGTGCCAGCAGCCCCTTTAGCGGGGCGGAGACCCAGTACTTC. Residues: CASSPFSGAETQYF.

The chain joins TRBV7-2 to TRBJ2-2; the D gene is possibly TRBD1 (6 bases). The germline gives CDR1 SGHTA, CDR2 FQGNSA. The CDR3 spans 17 residues. Trimming removed 3 bases at V and 1 base at J, with 15 bases between. For the CDR3, the DNA is TGTGCCAGCAGCTTTCCCCCAGGGGATCAGAACACCGGGGAGCTGTTTTTT. This sequence encodes CASSFPPGDQNTGELFF. The full variable domain, rest sourced from reference TRBV7-2 and TRBJ2-2, is GAGVSQSPSNKVTEKGKDVELRCDPISGHTALYWYRQSLGQGLEFLIYFQGNSAPDKSGLPSDRFSAERTGGSVSTLTIQRTQQEDSAVYLCASSFPPGDQNTGELFFGEGSRLTVL.

This clone was detected only a few times. V is TRBV7-2 and J is TRBJ2-7; 11 bases are a match to TRBD2. Germline CDR1 is SGHTA and CDR2 is FQGNSA. With 3 bases clipped from V and 1 base from J, the junction kept 2 bases outside the gene matches. The length of the CDR3 is 15 residues. The CDR3 DNA reads TGTGCCAGCAGCTTCCGGACTAGCGGGTCCTACGAGCAGTACTTC. It codes for CASSFRTSGSYEQYF.

The gene calls are TRBV4-1 and TRBJ1-2, with D perhaps matching TRBD1 (6 bases). This CDR3 is built from 15 residues. V was pared by 0 bases and J by 4 bases, with 12 bases between. Germline lookup yields CDR1 MGHRA and CDR2 YSYEKL. CDR3 bases: TGCGCCAGCAGCCAAGACTCGGACAGCATCTATGGCTACACCTTC. It translates to CASSQDSDSIYGYTF.

This clone was observed a handful of times. The rearrangement joins TRBV7-8 to TRBJ2-7; a possible D gene is TRBD2 (6 bases). Germline CDR1 reads SGHVS; CDR2 reads FQNEAQ. This CDR3 region has 12 residues. Trimming stripped 5 bases from V and 11 bases from J, with 16 bases between. CDR3: CASSQATWGEYF. DNA of the CDR3: TGTGCCAGCAGCCAAGCGACCTGGGGGGAGTACTTC.

This clone has a handful of counts. The chain is built from TRBV6-6 and TRBJ1-3; D is possibly TRBD1 (6 bases). The V end was cut by 7 bases, the J end by 0 bases, with 13 bases between. This CDR3 contains 15 residues. Germline V lookup: CDR1 MNHNY, CDR2 SVGAGI (reference sequence). CDR3 bases: TGTGCCAGCACCGAGGGACACAACTCTGGAAACACCATATATTTT. Translation gives CASTEGHNSGNTIYF.

The rearrangement joins TRBV6-4 to TRBJ2-1; D remains unclear. The germline gives CDR1 MRHNA, CDR2 SNTAGT. V was pared by 0 bases and J by 6 bases, with 6 bases between. The CDR3 consists of 13 residues. The CDR3 is CASSDSFSNEQFF. In DNA, the CDR3 is TGTGCCAGCAGTGACTCATTCTCCAATGAGCAGTTCTTC.

This sequence joins TRBV6-5 and TRBJ2-6, with D tentatively TRBD1 (5 bases). The V end lost 8 bases, the J end lost 2 bases, and 7 bases lay between the germline ends. This CDR3 contains 13 residues. CDR1 and CDR2 (germline): MNHEY, SVGAGI. The CDR3 loop reads CASCRAGANVLTF. The CDR3 DNA sequence: TGTGCCAGCTGCAGGGCTGGGGCCAACGTCCTGACTTTC.

V usage is TRBV4-1 and J usage is TRBJ2-7; 11 nucleotides align to TRBD1. The ends lost 0 bases at V and 3 bases at J; junction bases unmatched: 7. The CDR3 runs to 17 residues. From germline, CDR1 is MGHRA and CDR2 YSYEKL. CDR3: CASSQEGGTGGNYEQYF. The DNA of the CDR3 is TGCGCCAGCAGCCAAGAGGGCGGGACAGGGGGAAACTACGAGCAGTACTTC.

This chain uses TRBV5-6 with TRBJ1-2, with TRBD1 identical over 9 bases. Germline V gives CDR1 SGHDT, CDR2 YYEEEE. The V segment lost 5 bases and the J segment 4 bases; nucleotides outside the gene matches: 12. CDR3 size: 16 residues. CDR3 nucleotides: TGTGCCAGCAGTCCCACCACCGGGACAGGGACCTATGGCTACACCTTC. Its translation: CASSPTTGTGTYGYTF.

With regard to this clone: This same CDR3 is encoded by further DNA sequences in the sample. The chain recombines TRBV10-2 with TRBJ1-5; D ambiguous. Trimming removed 2 bases from V and 0 bases from J, with 11 bases in between. Germline assignment: CDR1 WSHSY and CDR2 SAAADI. The CDR3 length is 16 residues. This CDR3 reads CASSESPGNSNQPQHF. The CDR3 nucleotides read TGCGCCAGCAGTGAGAGTCCGGGGAATAGCAATCAGCCCCAGCATTTT.

This chain joins TRBV19 and TRBJ2-5; TRBD1 is a possible D gene (5 bases). The J call is doubtful: the DNA matches TRBJ2-7 better. This CDR3 is 13 amino acids long. Germline V gene data show CDR1 as LNHDA and CDR2 as SQIVND (reference sequence). CDR3 amino acids: CASSISRVYEQYF. The CDR3 DNA sequence: TGTGCCAGTAGTATCTCCAGGGTCTACGAGCAGTACTTC.

This clone has more than one count but fewer than ten. The J gene is TRBJ2-1, the V gene TRBV4-2, with 11 bases identical to TRBD2. The CDR3 is 17 residues long. V shed 4 bases and J 2 bases; nucleotides not matched to a gene: 7. The germline V gene encodes CDR1 LGHNA and CDR2 YNFKEQ. CDR3 sequence: CASSPRRLAGTYNEQFF. The CDR3 DNA follows: TGTGCCAGCAGCCCCAGGAGACTAGCGGGGACCTACAATGAGCAGTTCTTC.

The chain is built from TRBV6-5 and TRBJ2-7; TRBD1 is a possible D gene (6 bases). CDR3 length: 15 amino acids. V lost 5 bases to trimming and J lost 3 bases, with 17 bases between them. Germline V lookup: CDR1 MNHEY, CDR2 SVGAGI. CDR3 in amino acids: CASSGVGGTIYEQYF. CDR3 sequence (DNA): TGTGCCAGCAGTGGAGTAGGGGGAACCATCTACGAGCAGTACTTC.

The V and J genes are TRBV13 and TRBJ2-1; 12 bases agree with TRBD2. Germline trimming cut 3 bases from V and 7 bases from J; bases unmatched to any gene: 7. Per the germline V gene, CDR1 is PRHDT and CDR2 is FYEKMQ (reference sequence). The CDR3 contains 16 residues. This CDR3 is CASSFLPSGGANEQFF. In nucleotides, the CDR3 is TGTGCCAGCAGCTTTCTCCCTAGCGGGGGGGCGAATGAGCAGTTCTTC.